These 5 T cell receptor beta chains came from one sample sequenced in a study of graft-versus-host responses after intestinal transplantation. Their specific antigens are unknown. Using immunoSEQ multiplex PCR, the repertoire was profiled, and TCRdb retains in-frame clones only, with some absent. The sample consists of tens of thousands of clones, about 95% of them appearing once. The sequencing used unstimulated CD4+ T cells sorted from spleen or lymph node cells, collected before transplant. The receptors originated from a human donor who was the organ donor for an intestinal transplant.

V gene TRBV6-1 combines with J gene TRBJ1-2; 9 bases match TRBD1. The CDR3 extends over 13 amino acids. Germline V gives CDR1 MNHNS, CDR2 SASEGT. V lost 5 bases to trimming and J lost 5 bases; unmatched junction nucleotides: 3. The CDR3 bases are TGTGCCAGCAGTTCCGGACAGGGGTATGGCTACACCTTC. Its protein is CASSSGQGYGYTF.

This clone has more than one count but fewer than ten. The genes are TRBV28 and TRBJ1-2; 7 nucleotides agree with TRBD1. The germline V gene has CDR1 MDHEN and CDR2 SYDVKM. After removal of 2 bases from V and 6 bases from J, the junction contained 6 bases not matched to a gene. The CDR3 totals 14 residues. CDR3 in amino acids: CASSLPQGSNGYTF. The DNA of the CDR3 is TGTGCCAGCAGTTTACCACAGGGGAGTAATGGCTACACCTTC.

CDR3 coding DNA: TGTGCCAGCAGTTTCCGGTCGTACTATGGCTACACCTTC. This translates into CASSFRSYYGYTF. The rearrangement uses TRBV28 and TRBJ1-2; no firm D call. This CDR3 is built from 13 residues. V lost 3 bases to trimming and J lost 3 bases, with 8 bases between them. Per the germline V gene, CDR1 is MDHEN and CDR2 is SYDVKM.

The chain is built from TRBV10-3 and TRBJ2-3, with 7 nucleotides matching TRBD1. With V trimmed by 5 bases and J by 5 bases, 7 bases remained unmatched. There are 14 residues in the CDR3. Germline values: CDR1 ENHRY, CDR2 SYGVKD. The CDR3 protein is CAISPRGNQDTQYF. The DNA of the CDR3 is TGTGCCATCAGTCCCAGGGGGAACCAAGATACGCAGTATTTT.

The rearrangement links TRBV4-1 to TRBJ1-1; no clear D. This CDR3 comprises 14 residues. With 0 bases removed from V and 6 bases from J, the gap between germline ends came to 11 bases. Germline V CDR1 and CDR2: MGHRA, YSYEKL. The chain's CDR3 is CASSQETRYPEAFF. CDR3 sequence (DNA): TGCGCCAGCAGCCAAGAGACCAGGTACCCTGAAGCTTTCTTT.